This T cell receptor beta chain was sequenced for a study of OX40 agonist ivuxolimab in advanced cancers. V was pared by 2 bases and J by 5 bases, with 15 bases between. The CDR3 is made up of 15 amino acids. The germline CDR1 and CDR2 sequences are SGHRS and YFSETQ. Data came from immunoSEQ multiplex PCR; TCRdb stores just in-frame clones and leaves some out. The sample lists 65,000 to 90,000 clones, about 87% occurring once. The source of this sequence is an adult with an advanced solid tumor such as melanoma, head and neck, liver or kidney cancer. Sequenced here: CD4+ or CD8+ T cells sorted from blood, sampled in a trial of the OX40 agonist ivuxolimab. The chain employs TRBV5-1 and TRBJ2-3; possibly TRBD1 or TRBD2 for D (5 bases each). The CDR3 DNA follows: TGCGCCAGCAGCTTAAACGGGATTAGGGGAGATACGCAGTATTTT. Protein product: CASSLNGIRGDTQYF.